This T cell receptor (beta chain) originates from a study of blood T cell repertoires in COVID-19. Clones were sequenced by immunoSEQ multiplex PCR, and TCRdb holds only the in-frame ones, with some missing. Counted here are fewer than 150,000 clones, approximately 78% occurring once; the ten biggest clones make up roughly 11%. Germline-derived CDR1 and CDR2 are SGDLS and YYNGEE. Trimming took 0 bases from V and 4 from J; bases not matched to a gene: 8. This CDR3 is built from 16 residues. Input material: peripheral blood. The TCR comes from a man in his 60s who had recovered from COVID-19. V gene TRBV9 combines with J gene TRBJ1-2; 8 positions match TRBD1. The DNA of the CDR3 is TGTGCCAGCAGCGTAGTTGAGACAGGGGTTTTCTATGGCTACACCTTC. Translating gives CASSVVETGVFYGYTF. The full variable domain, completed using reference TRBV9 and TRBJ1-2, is DSGVTQTPKHLITATGQRVTLRCSPRSGDLSVYWYQQSLDQGLQFLIQYYNGEERAKGNILERFSAQQFPDLHSELNLSSLELGDSALYFCASSVVETGVFYGYTFGSGTRLTVV.